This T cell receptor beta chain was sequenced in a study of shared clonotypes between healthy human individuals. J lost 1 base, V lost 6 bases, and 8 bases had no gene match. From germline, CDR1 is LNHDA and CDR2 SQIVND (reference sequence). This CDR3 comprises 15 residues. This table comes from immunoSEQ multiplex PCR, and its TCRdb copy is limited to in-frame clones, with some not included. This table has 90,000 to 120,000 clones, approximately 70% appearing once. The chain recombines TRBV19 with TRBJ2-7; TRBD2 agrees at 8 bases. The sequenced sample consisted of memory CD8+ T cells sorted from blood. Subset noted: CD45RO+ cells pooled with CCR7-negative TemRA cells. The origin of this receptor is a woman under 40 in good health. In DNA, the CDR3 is TGTGCCAGTAGACGGCCGGGACTAGGGTCCTACGAGCAGTACTTC. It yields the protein CASRRPGLGSYEQYF. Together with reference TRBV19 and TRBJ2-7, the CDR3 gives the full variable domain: DGGITQSPKYLFRKEGQNVTLSCEQNLNHDAMYWYRQDPGQGLRLIYYSQIVNDFQKGDIAEGYSVSREKKESFPLTVTSAQKNPTAFYLCASRRPGLGSYEQYFGPGTRLTVT.